This TCR beta chain was profiled in a study of T cells in Graves' hyperthyroidism and ophthalmopathy. Study background: Peripheral blood was acquired at first diagnosis, ahead of any therapy whatsoever.

Whole-study findings and limits: Within blood appeared most thyroid clonotypes that had expanded above 0.001.

The ends were cut back, 6 bases at V and 8 bases at J, with 22 bases in the middle. The CDR3 consists of 15 residues. Germline V CDR1 and CDR2: LGHDT, YNNKEL (reference sequence). Aged 18 to 65, the patients had hyperthyroidism that was newly diagnosed and had lasted under 2 months. Diagnostic decisions used clinical symptoms, serum thyroxine and TRAb, thyroid ultrasound and orbital computed tomography. Concerning this clonotype: Antigen unknown.

Researchers took RNA transcripts and amplified the TCR beta CDR3 regions from them. TCR CDR3 regions were first amplified by RT-PCR with HTBI primers. TCRdb called the multiplex PCR reads again in MiXCR, with one record for every CDR3 protein. The data contain approximately 590,000 distinct CDR3 sequences, 15% to 18% of them singletons. The chain recombines TRBV3-1 with TRBJ2-5, with D perhaps matching TRBD2 (6 bases). This receptor was taken from a woman aged 25 to 45 with Graves' hyperthyroidism. The sequenced material came from blood. CDR3 nucleotide sequence: TGTGCCAGCAGTTACTACCCGCCAGGAGGGAGAACCCAGTACTTC. This encodes CASSYYPPGGRTQYF.